Below are 9 T cell receptor beta chains sequenced from a single sample in a study of beta chain features in type 1 diabetes. Findings and limits, study-wide: In all four CD4+ subsets, TCRB CDR3 length was significantly, moderately reduced in type 1 diabetes.

Which antigens these TCRs recognize remains unknown. Expressed TCRB transcripts were sequenced because the isolated RNA had all been reverse transcribed beforehand. This table comes from immunoSEQ multiplex PCR, and its TCRdb copy is limited to in-frame clones, with some not included. The sample has 300,000 or so clones, roughly 13% seen once. Sequencing input: naive CD4+ T cells from blood. Receptors were obtained from a woman in her late teens or twenties with type 1 diabetes.

This chain links TRBV30 with TRBJ2-1; no firm D call. Germline loops: CDR1 GTSNPN, CDR2 SVGIG (reference sequence). CDR3 length: 12 residues. V was trimmed by 2 bases and J by 9 bases, leaving 11 bases between them. The CDR3 reads CAWSRLFGEQFF. Written as DNA, the CDR3 is TGTGCCTGGAGTCGACTTTTTGGTGAGCAGTTCTTC.

The V call is TRBV11-2, the J call TRBJ2-2, with 7 bases fitting TRBD2. The CDR3 is 17 residues long. The germline CDR1 and CDR2 sequences are SGHAT and FQNNGV. V shed 5 bases and J 6 bases; nucleotides not matched to a gene: 15. The DNA of the CDR3 is TGTGCCAGCAGCCCCCCGGGACTATCCACTGTCCCCGGGGAGCTGTTTTTT. This sequence encodes CASSPPGLSTVPGELFF. The whole variable domain, remainder taken from reference TRBV11-2 and TRBJ2-2, is EAGVAQSPRYKIIEKRQSVAFWCNPISGHATLYWYQQILGQGPKLLIQFQNNGVVDDSQLPKDRFSAERLKGVDSTLKIQPAKLEDSAVYLCASSPPGLSTVPGELFFGEGSRLTVL.

The chain recombines TRBV30 with TRBJ1-1; TRBD1 might be the D (6 bases). This CDR3 spans 11 amino acids. The germline V gene has CDR1 GTSNPN and CDR2 SVGIG (reference sequence). Trimming shortened V by 5 bases and J by 6 bases, and 10 bases separated the two germline ends. In DNA form, the CDR3 reads TGTGCCTGGGCGACAGGACCTGAAGCTTTCTTT. It specifies CAWATGPEAFF.

The gene calls are TRBV2 and TRBJ2-5; tentative D call: TRBD2 (6 bases). V was shortened by 4 bases and J by 5 bases, with 14 bases between the two germline ends. Germline V gene lookup returns CDR1 SNHLY and CDR2 FYNNEI. This CDR3 is built from 14 residues. CDR3 DNA sequence: TGTGCCAGCAGTGGTGTTGCCGGAGGGGAGACCCAGTACTTC. Amino acids: CASSGVAGGETQYF.

The chain recombines TRBV15 with TRBJ2-1; 9 positions agree with TRBD2. The trim removed 0 bases at V and 10 bases at J, leaving 4 bases unmatched. The germline V gene encodes CDR1 LNHNV and CDR2 YYDKDF (reference sequence). The CDR3 has 14 residues. The chain's CDR3 is CATSREGLAGEQFF. CDR3 sequence (DNA): TGTGCCACCAGCAGAGAGGGGCTAGCGGGGGAGCAGTTCTTC. The full variable domain, completed using reference TRBV15 and TRBJ2-1, is DAMVIQNPRYQVTQFGKPVTLSCSQTLNHNVMYWYQQKSSQAPKLLFHYYDKDFNNEADTPDNFQSRRPNTSFCFLDIRSPGLGDTAMYLCATSREGLAGEQFFGPGTRLTVL.

V and J are TRBV15 and TRBJ2-2; 11 nucleotides line up with TRBD2. CDR1 is LNHNV, CDR2 YYDKDF, per germline (reference sequence). This CDR3 spans 15 amino acids. The trim removed 5 bases at V and 3 bases at J, leaving 2 bases unmatched. The CDR3, as DNA: TGTGCCACCAGCTGGACTAGCGGGTACACCGGGGAGCTGTTTTTT. It translates to CATSWTSGYTGELFF.

The chain combines TRBV6-5 with TRBJ2-5; D gene unclear. The germline V and J ends were trimmed by 0 bases and 2 bases, with 4 bases remaining between them. This CDR3 comprises 13 residues. Germline values: CDR1 MNHEY, CDR2 SVGAGI. The CDR3 region has the DNA TGTGCCAGCAGTTACTCGAGGCAAGAGACCCAGTACTTC. Its protein is CASSYSRQETQYF.

The chain links TRBV7-6 to TRBJ1-4; TRBD1 might be the D (6 bases). CDR1 is SGHVS, CDR2 FNYEAQ, per germline. The CDR3 sequence is 16 residues long. V lost 5 bases and J 3 bases, leaving 16 bases between the germline ends. The CDR3: CASSARDNRPNEKLFF. The CDR3 DNA reads TGTGCCAGCAGCGCCCGGGACAACCGACCTAATGAAAAACTGTTTTTT.

The V and J genes are TRBV10-3 and TRBJ2-2, with TRBD1 matching 8 bases. The CDR3 has 14 amino acids. Germline V gene lookup returns CDR1 ENHRY and CDR2 SYGVKD. V lost 6 bases to trimming and J lost 7 bases; unmatched junction nucleotides: 7. The CDR3 DNA reads TGTGCCATCAGCGGACAGGGTGGTATCGGGGAGCTGTTTTTT. Protein product: CAISGQGGIGELFF.